This TCR beta chain was sequenced in a study of graft-versus-host responses after intestinal transplantation (dated by TCRdb to the early 2020s). Context from the whole study: Multivisceral, liver-intestinal, or isolated intestinal transplants were received by the recipients. Samples from three later patients were sequenced in-house on an Illumina MiSeq with MiXCR processing rather than by the commercial service. Every recipient was given anti-thymocyte globulin induction, followed by 2 to 3 years of maintenance tacrolimus and steroids. Alloreactive clones were identified by sequencing pre-transplant mixed lymphocyte reaction products and comparing these products with unstimulated pre-transplant donor and recipient T cells. A peak of at least 4% donor T cells among recipient peripheral blood mononuclear cells was the definition used for donor T cell macrochimerism. After intestinal transplantation, graft-versus-host and host-versus-graft alloreactive T cell clones were followed in the graft, circulation and bone marrow using bulk TCR-beta CDR3 sequencing. A cohort of about two dozen intestinal transplant recipients, including one retransplant, was enrolled, and 3 patients lacking pretransplant specimens were excluded.

Paper-wide results and their limitations: Early after transplant, declines in HvG clones were associated with peak levels of circulating GvH clones. GvH clones turned up in recipient bone marrow, with some appearing earlier in ileal mucosa or blood, a pattern consistent with an intestinal mucosal origin. The relatively low number and heterogeneity of intestinal transplant patients limited the conclusions. In the allografts of patients with donor T cell macrochimerism, GvH to HvG T cell clonal ratios were high.

A note on this clone: Its binding antigen is unknown. One base away there is no much larger clone; base qualities are not given.

Libraries were constructed by the immunoSEQ multiplex PCR assay. For most patients, high-throughput TCR-beta CDR3 sequencing of genomic DNA was performed by Adaptive Biotechnologies. Per the source publication's procedure: TCR sequencing data were retrieved from Adaptive's ImmunoSEQ software for some 17 patients, whereas a few other patients were processed with MiXCR and VDJtools. Because the origin of CDR3 nucleotide sequences shared between donor and recipient could not be assigned, those sequences were removed. To be classed as alloreactive, a clone needed at least 2-fold expansion over unstimulated cells and a minimum CFSE-low frequency of 0.002% (template counts) or 0.001% (read counts). Clones were considered mappable if detected in sequenced pre-transplant spleen, lymph node, or MLR CFSE-low populations of the donor or recipient. The cumulative frequency of alloreactive clones was calculated as a percentage of all sequences, weighted by copy number. TCRdb re-hosts the immuneACCESS table, in-frame sequences only. Its copies lack some clones; in the studies checked, an unresolved V gene accounts for under half of them, and the cause for the rest is not known. The V and J calls and the clone size are those of that table, but D and trimming were determined from the DNA. This sample comprises about 19,000 clones, approximately 89% of them detected only once. The ten top clones hold over 8% of the sample.

Blood samples were collected up to 4 times in the first month after transplant and then at least monthly when available. In the germline V gene (reference sequence), CDR1 corresponds to SEHNR and CDR2 to FQNEAQ. V is pared back by 5 bases and J by 3 bases, with 6 bases lying between the germline termini. The CDR3 covers 12 residues, taking in both the cysteine and the phenylalanine. Only the CDR3 part of the read is kept: 36 bases, read in frame from the first base. The V gene is TRBV7-9 and the J gene is TRBJ2-3, with the D segment identity uncertain. This clonotype originated in a human patient who received an intestinal transplant, so some T cells may come from the graft donor. The material sequenced was PBMCs, taken 230 to 240 days after intestinal transplant. The nucleotides read TGTGCCAGCAGCCCTAAAACAGATACGCAGTATTTT. Translated, this gives CASSPKTDTQYF. The full variable domain, with segments outside the CDR3 supplied by the reference TRBV7-9 and TRBJ2-3 proteins, appears as DTGVSQNPRHKITKRGQNVTFRCDPISEHNRLYWYRQTLGQGPEFLTYFQNEAQLEKSRLLSDRFSAERPKGSFSTLEIQRTEQGDSAMYLCASSPKTDTQYFGPGTRLTVL.